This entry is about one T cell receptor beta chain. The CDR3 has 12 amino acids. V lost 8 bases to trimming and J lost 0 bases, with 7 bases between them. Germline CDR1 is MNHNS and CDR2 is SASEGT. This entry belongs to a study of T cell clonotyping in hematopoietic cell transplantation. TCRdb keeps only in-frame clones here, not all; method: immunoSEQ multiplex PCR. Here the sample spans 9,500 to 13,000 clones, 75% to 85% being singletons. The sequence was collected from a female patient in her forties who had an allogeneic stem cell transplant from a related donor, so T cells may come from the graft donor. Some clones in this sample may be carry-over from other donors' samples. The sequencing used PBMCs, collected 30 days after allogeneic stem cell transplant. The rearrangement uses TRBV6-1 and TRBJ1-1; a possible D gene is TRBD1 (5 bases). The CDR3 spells CASWGVNTEAFF. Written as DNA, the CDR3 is TGTGCCAGCTGGGGCGTGAACACTGAAGCTTTCTTT.